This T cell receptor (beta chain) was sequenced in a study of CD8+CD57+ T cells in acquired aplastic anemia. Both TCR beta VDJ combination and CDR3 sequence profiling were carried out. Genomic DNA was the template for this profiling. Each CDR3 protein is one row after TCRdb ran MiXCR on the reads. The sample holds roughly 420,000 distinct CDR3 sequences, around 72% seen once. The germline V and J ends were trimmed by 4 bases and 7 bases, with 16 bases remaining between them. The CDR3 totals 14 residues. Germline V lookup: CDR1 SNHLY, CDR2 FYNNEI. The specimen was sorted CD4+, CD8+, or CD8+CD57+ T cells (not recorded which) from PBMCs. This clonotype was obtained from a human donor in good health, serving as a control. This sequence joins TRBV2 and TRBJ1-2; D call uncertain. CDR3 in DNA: TGTGCCAGCAGTGCAGGATGGACGGACTGTGGCTACACCTTC. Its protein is CASSAGWTDCGYTF.